The 15 T cell receptor beta chains presented below share a single source sample, sequenced in a study of blood T cell repertoires in COVID-19. Assay used: immunoSEQ multiplex PCR; TCRdb lists only in-frame clones, some missing. Among 50,000 to 80,000 clones listed, 85% to 90% were seen once. Sequencing input: PBMCs or T cells enriched from blood (not recorded which). These receptors all stem from a woman aged 40 to 50 who had recovered from COVID-19.

The chain is built from TRBV7-9 and TRBJ1-6; D may be TRBD1 (6 bases). CDR3 length equals 17 residues. V shed 5 bases and J shed 0 bases, with 14 bases lying between them. Per germline, CDR1 SEHNR and CDR2 FQNEAQ (reference sequence). The CDR3 bases are TGTGCCAGCAGCGTGGCTACAGGGAGCTCCTATAATTCACCCCTCCACTTT. It translates to CASSVATGSSYNSPLHF.

This sequence joins TRBV7-2 and TRBJ2-7; TRBD2 matches at 10 bases. The germline CDR1 and CDR2 sequences are SGHTA and FQGNSA. The length of the CDR3 is 18 residues. V trimming: 0 bases; J trimming: 0 bases; junction bases outside the gene matches: 8. CDR3 bases: TGTGCCAGCAGCTTAGCGGCTAGCGGGGGCCATAGCTCCTACGAGCAGTACTTC. Its translation: CASSLAASGGHSSYEQYF.

There are a few counts of this clone. The chain links TRBV2 to TRBJ1-5, with TRBD1 matching 7 bases. Germline trimming cut 8 bases from V and 3 bases from J; bases unmatched to any gene: 7. The CDR3 is 14 residues long. Per germline, CDR1 SNHLY and CDR2 FYNNEI. In nucleotides, the CDR3 is TGTGCCAGCCTACCCGGGACAGACAATCAGCCCCAGCATTTT. Its protein is CASLPGTDNQPQHF. The entire variable domain, with the rest obtained from reference TRBV2 and TRBJ1-5, is as follows: EPEVTQTPSHQVTQMGQEVILRCVPISNHLYFYWYRQILGQKVEFLVSFYNNEISEKSEIFDDQFSVERPDGSNFTLKIRSTKLEDSAMYFCASLPGTDNQPQHFGDGTRLSIL.

The V gene is TRBV19, the J gene TRBJ1-1, with 9 bases lining up with TRBD1. The length of the CDR3 is 11 residues. CDR1 is LNHDA, CDR2 SQIVND, per germline (reference sequence). Trimming removed 10 bases from V and 5 bases from J; junction bases left unmatched: 2. CDR3 sequence reads: CATQGATEAFF. The CDR3 DNA is TGTGCCACACAGGGGGCAACTGAAGCTTTCTTT.

The chain joins TRBV5-1 to TRBJ2-7; 10 bases align to TRBD1. Trimming removed 4 bases from V and 1 base from J; junction bases left unmatched: 5. CDR1 and CDR2 from the germline V gene are SGHRS and YFSETQ. CDR3 length equals 15 residues. CDR3 sequence reads: CASSPRQGASYEQYF. The CDR3 DNA is TGCGCCAGCAGCCCAAGACAGGGGGCATCCTACGAGCAGTACTTC.

The CDR3 here is CASSDSSRGTEAFF. CDR3 in DNA: TGTGCCAGCAGTGACTCGAGCAGGGGCACTGAAGCTTTCTTT. The chain is built from TRBV6-4 and TRBJ1-1, with a tentative D call TRBD1 (6 bases). The V end lost 0 bases, the J end lost 4 bases, and 9 bases lay between the germline ends. Germline loops: CDR1 MRHNA, CDR2 SNTAGT. The CDR3 has 14 amino acids.

This clone has just a few counts. V usage is TRBV7-8 and J usage is TRBJ1-2; TRBD1 matches at 9 bases. The V gene's germline CDR1 is SGHVS and CDR2 FQNEAQ. The junction had 15 bases not matched to a gene; V was cut back by 5 bases and J by 8 bases. The CDR3 contains 16 residues. CDR3: CASSGWTGVDSGGYTF. DNA for the CDR3: TGTGCCAGCAGCGGGTGGACAGGGGTTGATTCTGGGGGCTACACCTTC.

The chain employs TRBV20-1 and TRBJ2-7; no reliable D call. Trimming left V 6 bases short and J 0 bases short, with 6 bases between. The CDR3 spans 11 residues. Germline V CDR1 and CDR2: DFQATT, SNEGSKA (reference sequence). DNA of the CDR3: TGCAGTGCATCCGTCTCCTACGAGCAGTACTTC. Translated, it gives CSASVSYEQYF.

V is TRBV3-1 (or the pseudogene TRBV3-2) and J is TRBJ2-5; TRBD1 agrees at 7 bases. CDR1 is LGHDT and CDR2 is YNNKEL in the germline V gene (reference sequence). V was pared by 4 bases and J by 1 base, with 6 bases of the junction left unmatched. The CDR3 covers 15 residues. DNA for the CDR3: TGTGCCAGCAGCCCCGACAGGGTTGGCCAAGAGACCCAGTACTTC. This translates into CASSPDRVGQETQYF.

This sequence joins TRBV11-3 and TRBJ2-2, with TRBD1 matching 8 bases. Losses at the gene ends were 2 bases for V and 4 bases for J; bases not matched to a gene: 6. Germline-derived CDR1 and CDR2 are SGHNT and YENEEA. The CDR3 loop spans 16 amino acids. In DNA, the CDR3 is TGTGCCAGCAGCTTAAAACTCGGACAGGGCACCGGGGAGCTGTTTTTT. Amino acid sequence: CASSLKLGQGTGELFF.

This clone has just one count. This sequence joins TRBV7-9 and TRBJ2-5, with 9 bases lining up with TRBD1. The CDR3 runs to 16 residues. The V gene end was trimmed by 5 bases and the J gene end by 3 bases; junction bases not matched to a gene: 10. Germline lookup yields CDR1 SEHNR and CDR2 FQNEAQ (reference sequence). In nucleotides, the CDR3 is TGTGCCAGCAGCCCGGGGGACAGGGTCCAGGAAGAGACCCAGTACTTC. Protein: CASSPGDRVQEETQYF.

The chain carries TRBV3-1 (or the pseudogene TRBV3-2) and TRBJ1-2, with a weak D call TRBD1 (5 bases). This CDR3 comprises 14 residues. The V and J ends lost 0 bases and 4 bases respectively, with 9 bases between them. CDR1 and CDR2 from the germline V gene are LGHDT and YNNKEL (reference sequence). CDR3 region: CASSQEVQGYGYTF. The CDR3 DNA follows: TGTGCCAGCAGCCAAGAGGTCCAGGGCTATGGCTACACCTTC.

This clone was observed a handful of times. This chain connects TRBV19 to TRBJ1-1; TRBD1 matches 10 bases. Trimming at V came to 6 bases and at J to 5 bases, leaving 6 bases not matched to a gene. The CDR3 contains 14 residues. CDR1 LNHDA and CDR2 SQIVND come from the germline V gene (reference sequence). CDR3 protein: CASSTGTGVTEAFF. The CDR3 DNA reads TGTGCCAGTAGCACTGGGACAGGGGTAACTGAAGCTTTCTTT.

The genes are TRBV11-2 and TRBJ2-7, with 9 bases lining up with TRBD1. CDR1 and CDR2 (germline): SGHAT, FQNNGV. The trim removed 5 bases at V and 5 bases at J, leaving 13 bases unmatched. This CDR3 has 16 amino acids. CDR3 amino acids: CASSTNRGQGIHEQYF. As DNA, the CDR3 is TGTGCCAGCAGCACCAACCGGGGACAGGGTATCCACGAGCAGTACTTC.

V usage is TRBV25-1 and J usage is TRBJ2-3; D is unresolved. From germline, CDR1 is MGHDK and CDR2 SYGVNS. Trimming took off 1 base at V and 4 bases at J, with 9 bases between the two ends. The CDR3 is made up of 14 amino acids. CDR3 region: CASSEFSLADTQYF. The CDR3 DNA reads TGTGCCAGCAGTGAATTTAGCTTGGCAGATACGCAGTATTTT.